One and the same sample provided the 6 T cell receptor beta chains below, sequenced in a study of CD8 T cells in ankylosing spondylitis. TCRdb passed the 5' RACE reads through MiXCR, listing each CDR3 protein once. The data contain roughly 130,000 distinct CDR3 sequences, approximately 9.9% of them singletons. Sequencing was performed on blood, either unsorted or a sorted T cell fraction (not recorded which). The source of these receptors is a male donor with ankylosing spondylitis or in good health (not recorded which).

This clonotype was seen only a few times. The rearrangement uses TRBV7-6 and TRBJ2-7; 7 bases are shared with TRBD2. The ends lost 2 bases at V and 7 bases at J; junction bases unmatched: 5. The germline gives CDR1 SGHVS, CDR2 FNYEAQ. There are 13 residues in the CDR3. CDR3 region: CASSLSSAGEQYF. CDR3 nucleotides: TGTGCCAGCAGCTTATCGTCAGCGGGGGAGCAGTACTTC.

In its sample, this clonotype was seen a few times. The V call is TRBV7-9, the J call TRBJ2-1; D not resolved. The CDR3 loop spans 12 amino acids. Trimming took off 5 bases at V and 8 bases at J, with 10 bases between the two ends. CDR1 is SEHNR, CDR2 FQNEAQ, per germline (reference sequence). For the CDR3, the DNA is TGTGCCAGCAGCCGAGCGACGGATGAGCAGTTCTTC. Translated, it gives CASSRATDEQFF.

This clonotype was detected a few times. This chain joins TRBV18 and TRBJ1-3; D may be TRBD1 (6 bases). The CDR3 spans 17 residues. The germline V and J ends were trimmed by 0 bases and 0 bases, with 12 bases remaining between them. Germline V gives CDR1 KGHSH, CDR2 LQKENI. The CDR3 loop reads CASSPPGSTGSGNTIYF. In nucleotides, the CDR3 is TGTGCCAGCTCACCACCGGGATCGACAGGCTCTGGAAACACCATATATTTT.

This clonotype was seen ten or more times. The rearrangement uses TRBV3-1 and TRBJ2-1; TRBD1 is a possible D gene (6 bases). Per germline, CDR1 LGHDT and CDR2 YNNKEL (reference sequence). Trimming left V 0 bases short and J 5 bases short, with 14 bases between. CDR3 length equals 16 residues. The CDR3, as DNA: TGTGCCAGCAGCCAAGATTCAAGGGGACATAACAATGAGCAGTTCTTC. Residues: CASSQDSRGHNNEQFF.

This clonotype was observed a handful of times. V and J are TRBV6-2 or TRBV6-3 and TRBJ2-7; TRBD1 agrees at 9 bases. This CDR3 region has 15 residues. Germline assignment: CDR1 MNHEY and CDR2 SVGEGT. J gave up 3 bases and V 4 bases, and 7 bases lay outside the gene matches. For the CDR3, the DNA is TGTGCCAGCAGTTTCGACAGGGGGAGAGACTACGAGCAGTACTTC. This gives the protein CASSFDRGRDYEQYF.

This clonotype was detected many times. The chain recombines TRBV7-2 with TRBJ1-4; possible D gene TRBD1, 6 bases. Germline V lookup: CDR1 SGHTA, CDR2 FQGNSA. This CDR3 has 14 amino acids. V shed 5 bases and J shed 5 bases, with 12 bases lying between them. The CDR3 sequence: CASSPGQTNEKLFF. In DNA, the CDR3 is TGTGCCAGCAGCCCGGGACAAACAAATGAAAAACTGTTTTTT.